This TCR beta chain stems from a study of T cell clusters in autoimmune cytopenias. Study findings and constraints: The T cell clusters came from computational analysis alone and lack functional validation.

TRB was amplified by touch-down multiplex PCR, primer pools A and B combined. TCRdb re-called the multiplex PCR reads; every CDR3 protein appears as one record, without DNA. The table for this sample gives nearly 900 distinct CDR3 sequences. Each sample's input was 250 ng genomic DNA, some 40,000 genome equivalents. This clonotype ranks as large in terms of frequency. What it recognizes is unknown. The CDR3 loop spans 14 amino acids. CDR1 and CDR2 (germline): SQVTM, ANQGSEA. These same records also appear under a second study, on T cell repertoires in aging, cancer and after chemotherapy. That paper notes: Patients with chronic lymphocytic leukemia were sampled before and after fludarabine- or bendamustine-based chemotherapy.

The sequenced material came from peripheral blood. The TCR was taken from a human donor with chronic lymphocytic leukemia. The rearrangement uses TRBV29-1 and TRBJ2-7; TCRdb returns TRBD1, unconfirmable since there is no DNA. CDR3: CSAGGQGGTYEQYF.